The 32 T cell receptor beta chains given below trace back to one sample, sequenced in a study of cytomegalovirus exposure and HLA in healthy donors. Data came from immunoSEQ multiplex PCR; TCRdb stores just in-frame clones and leaves some out. The top ten clones hold 1% to 1.5% of a sample with 150,000 to 250,000 clones, 81% of them seen once. Input material: PBMCs. These receptors were taken from a woman in her thirties in good health and CMV-seronegative.

V and J are TRBV7-9 and TRBJ2-7; 12 positions match TRBD2. V was clipped by 5 bases and J by 6 bases; unmatched bases: 8. The CDR3 is 15 amino acids. Looked up from germline, CDR1 is SEHNR and CDR2 is FQNEAQ (reference sequence). CDR3 in DNA: TGTGCCAGCAGCAAGGACGGGACTAGCGGGCCCGAGCAGTACTTC. Its translation is CASSKDGTSGPEQYF.

This chain connects TRBV11-2 to TRBJ2-7; 10 positions match TRBD2. CDR1 SGHAT and CDR2 FQNNGV come from the germline V gene. The length of the CDR3 is 15 residues. The junction had 2 bases not matched to a gene; V was cut back by 1 base and J by 2 bases. This CDR3 is CASSLGLAGAYEQYF. In DNA form, the CDR3 reads TGTGCCAGCAGCTTAGGGCTAGCGGGAGCCTACGAGCAGTACTTC.

The chain couples TRBV9 to TRBJ1-2, with 11 bases identical to TRBD1. This CDR3 region has 17 residues. V lost 4 bases and J lost 5; bases outside the gene matches: 13. Germline lookup yields CDR1 SGDLS and CDR2 YYNGEE. DNA of the CDR3: TGTGCCAGCAGCCCGCCGGGGGACAGGGGGTCTTGGTATGGCTACACCTTC. Amino acid sequence: CASSPPGDRGSWYGYTF.

The gene calls are TRBV9 and TRBJ2-6, with 8 positions matching TRBD1. This CDR3 region has 18 residues. Per germline, CDR1 SGDLS and CDR2 YYNGEE. Unmatched junction bases numbered 11, after V lost 4 bases and J lost 2 bases. CDR3 in amino acids: CASSTGQGSSPGANVLTF. CDR3 bases: TGTGCCAGCAGCACCGGACAGGGTTCTTCCCCTGGGGCCAACGTCCTGACTTTC.

Turning to this clone: In the same sample, other DNA sequences code for this CDR3. The V and J genes are TRBV18 and TRBJ2-3; D remains ambiguous. Per the germline V gene, CDR1 is KGHSH and CDR2 is LQKENI. CDR3 length equals 14 residues. Trimming removed 3 bases from V and 1 base from J, with 8 bases in between. CDR3 bases: TGTGCCAGCTCACCGAGTGGTGGCACAGATACGCAGTATTTT. It specifies CASSPSGGTDTQYF.

V gene TRBV12-5 combines with J gene TRBJ2-6, with D maybe TRBD2 (6 bases). The germline CDR1 and CDR2 sequences are LGHNT and FRNRAP. There are 15 residues in the CDR3. V dropped 1 base and J dropped 3 bases, with 7 bases sitting between them. The CDR3 region is CASGLGGVGANVLTF. Written as DNA, the CDR3 is TGTGCTAGTGGTTTGGGCGGGGTTGGGGCCAACGTCCTGACTTTC.

This clone was seen a few times. The chain is built from TRBV10-3 and TRBJ2-5; D uncertain. The CDR3 has 13 residues. Germline lookup yields CDR1 ENHRY and CDR2 SYGVKD. The V and J ends lost 6 bases and 4 bases respectively, with 12 bases between them. CDR3 in amino acids: CAIRASALETQYF. Written as DNA, the CDR3 is TGTGCCATCAGAGCCAGCGCCTTAGAGACCCAGTACTTC.

The sample holds one count of this clone. This chain links TRBV5-6 with TRBJ1-1; 8 positions agree with TRBD1. Germline V gives CDR1 SGHDT, CDR2 YYEEEE. The junction had 18 bases not matched to a gene; V was cut back by 4 bases and J by 10 bases. This CDR3 comprises 16 residues. In nucleotides, the CDR3 is TGTGCCAGCAGCGCAAGATTCCTCAGGGGGCGCGGGGGAGCTTTCTTT. Amino acid sequence: CASSARFLRGRGGAFF. The full variable domain, rest sourced from reference TRBV5-6 and TRBJ1-1, is DAGVTQSPTHLIKTRGQQVTLRCSPKSGHDTVSWYQQALGQGPQFIFQYYEEEERQRGNFPDRFSGHQFPNYSSELNVNALLLGDSALYLCASSARFLRGRGGAFFGQGTRLTVV.

For this clone: Other DNA variants within this sample encode the same CDR3. The chain is built from TRBV29-1 and TRBJ1-1; weak D call: TRBD1 (6 bases). Germline-derived CDR1 and CDR2 are SQVTM and ANQGSEA. V lost 6 bases and J lost 0, with 11 bases in between. The CDR3 totals 13 residues. In DNA, the CDR3 is TGCAGCGTGACGGGACACCTGAACACTGAAGCTTTCTTT. Its translation: CSVTGHLNTEAFF.

J is TRBJ2-1 and V is TRBV11-3, with TRBD1 matching 11 bases. J was trimmed by 8 bases and V by 5 bases; bases with no gene match: 5. CDR1 is SGHNT, CDR2 YENEEA, per germline. The CDR3 is 14 residues long. CDR3 amino acids: CASSPWTGGHEQFF. CDR3 coding DNA: TGTGCCAGCAGCCCCTGGACAGGGGGCCATGAGCAGTTCTTC.

This rearrangement joins TRBV15 to TRBJ2-1, with no clear D. The CDR3 has 15 residues. Germline V CDR1 and CDR2: LNHNV, YYDKDF (reference sequence). The CDR3 nucleotides read TGTGCTATCAGCCCACCGACACCTTCCTACAATGAGCAGTTCTTC. This codes for CAISPPTPSYNEQFF.

This clone was detected only a few times. This chain links TRBV5-1 with TRBJ1-4, with TRBD1 matching 9 bases. With V trimmed by 1 base and J by 10 bases, 5 bases remained unmatched. Germline lookup yields CDR1 SGHRS and CDR2 YFSETQ. This CDR3 spans 14 amino acids. The CDR3: CASSLRQQGAKLFF. The CDR3 nucleotides read TGCGCCAGCAGCTTGCGGCAACAGGGGGCAAAACTGTTTTTT.

V gene TRBV5-6 combines with J gene TRBJ1-5; no definite D call. Trimming stripped 1 base from V and 10 bases from J, with 9 bases between. Germline CDR1 reads SGHDT; CDR2 reads YYEEEE. CDR3 length: 12 residues. The CDR3 region is CASSLRETPQHF. As DNA, the CDR3 is TGTGCCAGCAGCTTGCGGGAAACCCCCCAGCATTTT.

The chain has TRBV28 and TRBJ2-2, with D possibly TRBD2 on 5 matching bases. The CDR3 loop spans 15 amino acids. The germline V gene has CDR1 MDHEN and CDR2 SYDVKM. Between the trimmed V and J ends, which lost 2 bases and 3 bases, there was a span of 10 bases. CDR3 DNA sequence: TGTGCCAGCAGTTTAGGACTCACCTACACCGGGGAGCTGTTTTTT. This translates into CASSLGLTYTGELFF.

The V and J genes are TRBV6-1 and TRBJ2-5; 7 positions agree with TRBD2. The junction had 8 bases not matched to a gene; V was cut back by 7 bases and J by 9 bases. This CDR3 has 12 residues. Germline V gives CDR1 MNHNS, CDR2 SASEGT. The CDR3 here is CASTADREAQYF. Here the CDR3 DNA reads TGTGCCAGCACAGCAGATCGGGAGGCCCAGTACTTC.

This chain uses TRBV4-1 with TRBJ1-1, with D unresolved. Germline loops: CDR1 MGHRA, CDR2 YSYEKL. The CDR3 is 19 amino acids. Trimming left V 0 bases short and J 1 base short, with 21 bases between. The CDR3 DNA follows: TGCGCCAGCAGCCAAGACCCCGTAGCGGGGATGACGAGGAACACTGAAGCTTTCTTT. This gives the protein CASSQDPVAGMTRNTEAFF.

The V call is TRBV7-2, the J call TRBJ1-2, with D perhaps TRBD1 (6 bases). In germline, CDR1 is SGHTA, CDR2 FQGNSA. Trimming removed 4 bases from V and 6 bases from J, with 18 bases in between. This CDR3 has 15 residues. The CDR3 nucleotides read TGTGCCAGCAGCTCACCCCCCCCACAGGGAAATGGCTACACCTTC. Residues: CASSSPPPQGNGYTF.

The table lists this clone with a count of one. This rearrangement joins TRBV7-8 to TRBJ2-3; D possibly corresponds to TRBD2 (5 bases). Per germline, CDR1 SGHVS and CDR2 FQNEAQ. Trimming removed 5 bases at V and 0 bases at J, with 18 bases between. CDR3 size: 17 residues. Here the CDR3 DNA reads TGTGCCAGCAGCCGCCCTTGGGAGCGGAGTAGCACAGATACGCAGTATTTT. It translates to CASSRPWERSSTDTQYF. The variable domain in full, completed from reference TRBV7-8 and TRBJ2-3, reads GAGVSQSPRYKVAKRGQDVALRCDPISGHVSLFWYQQALGQGPEFLTYFQNEAQLDKSGLPSDRFFAERPEGSVSTLKIQRTQQEDSAVYLCASSRPWERSSTDTQYFGPGTRLTVL.

The chain employs TRBV18 and TRBJ1-6; maybe TRBD1 (6 bases). V lost 3 bases and J 9 bases, leaving 9 bases between the germline ends. The CDR3 loop spans 13 amino acids. The germline V gene encodes CDR1 KGHSH and CDR2 LQKENI. The CDR3 nucleotides read TGTGCCAGCTCACCGGGCAGGGGTTCACCCCTCCACTTT. Protein product: CASSPGRGSPLHF.

The chain combines TRBV11-2 with TRBJ2-7; no clear D gene. The V end was cut by 0 bases, the J end by 0 bases, with 6 bases between. Germline CDR1 reads SGHAT; CDR2 reads FQNNGV. The CDR3 has 14 amino acids. The CDR3 coding sequence is TGTGCCAGCAGCTTAGACTTGAGCTCCTACGAGCAGTACTTC. As protein: CASSLDLSSYEQYF.

This rearrangement joins TRBV7-9 to TRBJ1-4, with D unresolved. Germline V gives CDR1 SEHNR, CDR2 FQNEAQ (reference sequence). This CDR3 has 15 amino acids. V was trimmed by 1 base and J by 6 bases, leaving 12 bases between them. Here the CDR3 DNA reads TGTGCCAGCAGCTTAGGGGAGGGTAATTATGAAAAACTGTTTTTT. This encodes CASSLGEGNYEKLFF. Full variable domain (missing parts from reference TRBV7-9 and TRBJ1-4): DTGVSQNPRHKITKRGQNVTFRCDPISEHNRLYWYRQTLGQGPEFLTYFQNEAQLEKSRLLSDRFSAERPKGSFSTLEIQRTEQGDSAMYLCASSLGEGNYEKLFFGSGTQLSVL.

The rearrangement links TRBV18 to TRBJ1-5; 7 bases line up with TRBD1. After removal of 2 bases from V and 6 bases from J, the junction contained 19 bases not matched to a gene. This CDR3 comprises 19 residues. Germline V gene data show CDR1 as KGHSH and CDR2 as LQKENI. The CDR3 bases are TGTGCCAGCTCACCATTTGGTTTTGGGACAGAGTACAGCGGTCAGCCCCAGCATTTT. Protein sequence: CASSPFGFGTEYSGQPQHF.

This clone was found a few times. The chain carries TRBV27 and TRBJ1-1; possibly TRBD1 for D (5 bases). There are 14 residues in the CDR3. In germline, CDR1 is MNHEY, CDR2 SMNVEV (reference sequence). V lost 5 bases and J 4 bases, leaving 14 bases between the germline ends. Here the CDR3 DNA reads TGTGCCAGCAGTCAAGGGACGGGAGTCACTGAAGCTTTCTTT. Residues: CASSQGTGVTEAFF.

The rearrangement links TRBV27 to TRBJ1-1, with 11 bases fitting TRBD1. This CDR3 is built from 14 residues. CDR1 is MNHEY and CDR2 is SMNVEV in the germline V gene (reference sequence). Germline trimming cut 5 bases from V and 5 bases from J; bases unmatched to any gene: 4. This CDR3 reads CASSGQGAGTEAFF. The CDR3 DNA reads as TGTGCCAGCAGTGGACAGGGGGCGGGGACTGAAGCTTTCTTT.

The V and J genes are TRBV5-4 and TRBJ2-7; 14 bases agree with TRBD2. CDR1 and CDR2 from the germline V gene are SGHNT and YYREEE (reference sequence). The CDR3 length is 15 residues. J gave up 6 bases and V 4 bases, and 6 bases lay outside the gene matches. CDR3 nucleotides: TGTGCCAGCAGCCCGGGACTAGCGGGAGTTGCCGAGCAGTACTTC. Translated, it gives CASSPGLAGVAEQYF.

V and J are TRBV19 and TRBJ1-1; D gene ambiguous. This CDR3 region has 14 residues. V shed 7 bases and J shed 0 bases, with 12 bases lying between them. Per the germline V gene, CDR1 is LNHDA and CDR2 is SQIVND (reference sequence). The CDR3 DNA reads TGTGCCAGTACTCGGGAACATATGAACACTGAAGCTTTCTTT. Protein: CASTREHMNTEAFF.

This clone is a singleton in its sample. The chain combines TRBV6-1 with TRBJ2-3, with 10 bases that match TRBD2. With 11 bases clipped from V and 1 base from J, the junction kept 9 bases outside the gene matches. CDR1 is MNHNS and CDR2 is SASEGT in the germline V gene. The CDR3 extends over 15 amino acids. The CDR3 nucleotides read TGTGCCCTCTCCGGAGGACTAGCGGGCACAGATACGCAGTATTTT. Amino acid sequence: CALSGGLAGTDTQYF.

This chain connects TRBV7-9 to TRBJ1-2, with D possibly being TRBD1 (6 bases). CDR1 is SEHNR, CDR2 FQNEAQ, per germline (reference sequence). This CDR3 is 11 amino acids long. The V and J ends lost 4 bases and 11 bases respectively, with 11 bases between them. The CDR3 coding sequence is TGTGCCAGCAGCTCAGCAGGGGCTTACACCTTC. This sequence encodes CASSSAGAYTF.

This sequence joins TRBV10-2 and TRBJ1-1; 10 bases are shared with TRBD1. The CDR3 spans 14 residues. Germline assignment: CDR1 WSHSY and CDR2 SAAADI. Losses at the gene ends were 7 bases for V and 4 bases for J; bases not matched to a gene: 6. In DNA form, the CDR3 reads TGCGCCAGCATAGACAGGGGGCAAGGCACTGAAGCTTTCTTT. This gives the protein CASIDRGQGTEAFF.

The sample holds a few counts of this clone. The chain has TRBV6-1 and TRBJ1-2; possible D gene TRBD1, 6 bases. The CDR3 is made up of 12 amino acids. Germline-derived CDR1 and CDR2 are MNHNS and SASEGT. For the CDR3, the DNA is TGTGTCGGGGGCGGGGGCCTCTATGGCTACACCTTC. Translated: CVGGGGLYGYTF.

This clone was seen just once. This chain links TRBV30 with TRBJ2-2, with D hard to call. Germline loops: CDR1 GTSNPN, CDR2 SVGIG (reference sequence). The CDR3 consists of 12 residues. V lost 2 bases and J lost 4, with 5 bases in between. CDR3 sequence (DNA): TGTGCCTGGAGTTACGGCACCGGGGAGCTGTTTTTT. Residues: CAWSYGTGELFF.

The rearrangement joins TRBV18 to TRBJ1-2; tentatively, D is TRBD1 (6 bases). V gave up 1 base and J gave up 7 bases, with 7 bases separating them. CDR1 and CDR2 (germline): KGHSH, LQKENI. This CDR3 is built from 12 residues. CDR3 bases: TGTGCCAGCTCACCACGGGGGCGTGGCTACACCTTC. It encodes CASSPRGRGYTF.